Below, 27 T cell receptor beta chains from the same sample are listed, as sequenced in a study of PD-1 and CTLA-4 blockade in melanoma. Sequencing was performed with immunoSEQ multiplex PCR; in TCRdb, only in-frame clones are kept and a portion is missing. Of 25,000 to 30,000 clones in the sample, roughly 89% are singletons; the top ten hold around 8.7%. The sequencing used CD8+ T cells from peripheral blood, collected before anti-PD-1 treatment. The receptor set was obtained from a human donor with melanoma.

This chain links TRBV6-5 with TRBJ2-7; no reliable D call. Germline-derived CDR1 and CDR2 are MNHEY and SVGAGI. With 6 bases removed from V and 0 bases from J, the gap between germline ends came to 15 bases. This CDR3 has 15 amino acids. The CDR3 region has the DNA TGTGCCAGCAGGACCCACGAGCGAAGCTCCTACGAGCAGTACTTC. As protein: CASRTHERSSYEQYF.

This clone was seen more than once but under ten times. The chain uses TRBV5-4 and TRBJ2-3; D is undetermined. Germline loops: CDR1 SGHNT, CDR2 YYREEE (reference sequence). The CDR3 has 15 residues. V was clipped by 0 bases and J by 4 bases, with 12 bases between them. The CDR3 protein is CASSLGEVLADTQYF. Written as DNA, the CDR3 is TGTGCCAGCAGCTTGGGGGAAGTATTGGCAGATACGCAGTATTTT.

The chain combines TRBV9 with TRBJ2-3; 7 positions agree with TRBD2. J was trimmed by 5 bases and V by 3 bases; bases with no gene match: 9. The CDR3 has 15 amino acids. CDR1 and CDR2 from the germline V gene are SGDLS and YYNGEE. CDR3: CASSANREEQDTQYF. The DNA of the CDR3 is TGTGCCAGCAGCGCCAACCGGGAGGAACAAGATACGCAGTATTTT.

V usage is TRBV6-4 and J usage is TRBJ1-2, with 10 bases aligning to TRBD1. The length of the CDR3 is 13 residues. Germline CDR1 reads MRHNA; CDR2 reads SNTAGT. V was pared by 0 bases and J by 8 bases, with 0 bases of the junction left unmatched. CDR3 in DNA: TGTGCCAGCAGTGACTCGACAGGGGGCGGCTACACCTTC. Translating it yields CASSDSTGGGYTF.

The chain employs TRBV6-2 or TRBV6-3 and TRBJ2-2; D remains ambiguous. This CDR3 contains 16 residues. V lost 2 bases to trimming and J lost 8 bases, with 18 bases between them. Per germline, CDR1 MNHEY and CDR2 SVGEGT. The DNA for the CDR3 is TGTGCCAGCAGTTACCCTCGCGGCTGGGCATCAGGGGAGCTGTTTTTT. It codes for CASSYPRGWASGELFF.

The rearrangement uses TRBV6-1 and TRBJ1-1, with a tentative D call TRBD1 (5 bases). Trimming took 6 bases from V and 1 from J, leaving 18 bases between them. From germline, CDR1 is MNHNS and CDR2 SASEGT. The CDR3 totals 16 residues. CDR3 nucleotide sequence: TGTGCCAGCAGGGAATTCTGGGGCGACCGGAACACTGAAGCTTTCTTT. Translation gives CASREFWGDRNTEAFF.

The gene calls are TRBV7-6 and TRBJ1-1; tentative D call: TRBD1 (6 bases). This CDR3 is built from 14 residues. Deletions cut 5 bases from V and 3 bases from J, with 13 bases between. Germline values: CDR1 SGHVS, CDR2 FNYEAQ. CDR3 bases: TGTGCCAGCAGCCTGGGACACGCGGACACTGAAGCTTTCTTT. Protein product: CASSLGHADTEAFF.

The chain is built from TRBV29-1 and TRBJ1-2; D might be TRBD1 (6 bases). The CDR3 covers 15 residues. Germline V gene lookup returns CDR1 SQVTM and CDR2 ANQGSEA. Deletions cut 2 bases from V and 6 bases from J, with 19 bases between. In DNA form, the CDR3 reads TGCAGCGTTGAATCAGGACTCGTCGGGGGCAATGGCTACACCTTC. This sequence encodes CSVESGLVGGNGYTF. Together with reference TRBV29-1 and TRBJ1-2, the CDR3 gives the full variable domain: SAVISQKPSRDICQRGTSLTIQCQVDSQVTMMFWYRQQPGQSLTLIATANQGSEATYESGFVIDKFPISRPNLTFSTLTVSNMSPEDSSIYLCSVESGLVGGNGYTFGSGTRLTVV.

The gene calls are TRBV6-2 or TRBV6-3 and TRBJ2-7; D gene uncertain. The CDR3 covers 14 residues. The V end lost 3 bases, the J end lost 5 bases, and 14 bases lay between the germline ends. Germline V gives CDR1 MNHEY, CDR2 SVGEGT. CDR3 bases: TGTGCCAGCAGTTATGATAGGAGTGGGCACGAGCAGTACTTC. Residues: CASSYDRSGHEQYF.

V and J are TRBV5-1 and TRBJ1-2; D remains unclear. The V end lost 4 bases, the J end lost 3 bases, and 16 bases lay between the germline ends. Germline V gene sequence: CDR1 SGHRS, CDR2 YFSETQ. The CDR3 runs to 15 residues. The CDR3 is CASSPLGDIYYGYTF. The CDR3 nucleotides read TGCGCCAGCAGCCCCCTGGGTGACATTTACTATGGCTACACCTTC.

The rearrangement uses TRBV10-2 and TRBJ1-2; D is undetermined. The germline CDR1 and CDR2 sequences are WSHSY and SAAADI. This CDR3 has 17 residues. V was cut by 3 bases and J by 4 bases, with 21 bases left in between. The CDR3 protein is CASSERSRLQGTYGYTF. CDR3 bases: TGCGCCAGCAGTGAACGGTCGAGGCTACAAGGAACCTATGGCTACACCTTC.

This clone was recorded a few times. The chain recombines TRBV6-5 with TRBJ1-1; perhaps TRBD1 as D (5 bases). V lost 2 bases, J lost 6 bases, and 7 bases lay in between. This CDR3 has 12 amino acids. Germline lookup yields CDR1 MNHEY and CDR2 SVGAGI. The CDR3 loop reads CASSYRGPEAFF. The CDR3 nucleotides read TGTGCCAGCAGTTACAGGGGACCTGAAGCTTTCTTT.

The chain has TRBV13 and TRBJ1-3; D not certain. V shed 0 bases and J shed 0 bases, with 9 bases lying between them. The germline V gene encodes CDR1 PRHDT and CDR2 FYEKMQ (reference sequence). The CDR3 contains 16 residues. As DNA, the CDR3 is TGTGCCAGCAGCTTAGGTGGGATACCCTCTGGAAACACCATATATTTT. This encodes CASSLGGIPSGNTIYF.

The gene calls are TRBV6-6 and TRBJ1-2, with D hard to call. V lost 6 bases to trimming and J lost 0 bases, with 8 bases between them. Germline loops: CDR1 MNHNY, CDR2 SVGAGI (reference sequence). This CDR3 region has 13 residues. The CDR3 is CASSLEPNYGYTF. CDR3 sequence (DNA): TGTGCCAGCAGCCTGGAGCCTAACTATGGCTACACCTTC.

This clone appeared a single time. The rearrangement joins TRBV13 to TRBJ2-7; 9 nucleotides align to TRBD1. The germline V gene encodes CDR1 PRHDT and CDR2 FYEKMQ (reference sequence). CDR3 length: 16 amino acids. Trimming removed 7 bases from V and 5 bases from J; junction bases left unmatched: 15. CDR3 sequence reads: CASISSRTGAWDEQYF. The CDR3 DNA is TGTGCCAGCATCTCTAGCCGGACAGGGGCCTGGGACGAGCAGTACTTC. Combining the CDR3 with reference TRBV13 and TRBJ2-7 gives the whole variable domain AAGVIQSPRHLIKEKRETATLKCYPIPRHDTVYWYQQGPGQDPQFLISFYEKMQSDKGSIPDRFSAQQFSDYHSELNMSSLELGDSALYFCASISSRTGAWDEQYFGPGTRLTVT.

This chain connects TRBV30 to TRBJ1-6; D remains ambiguous. V was cut by 3 bases and J by 1 base, with 1 base left in between. This CDR3 region has 12 residues. The germline V gene has CDR1 GTSNPN and CDR2 SVGIG (reference sequence). CDR3 loop: CAWRSYNSPLHF. CDR3 DNA sequence: TGTGCCTGGAGATCCTATAATTCACCCCTCCACTTT. The full variable domain, completed using reference TRBV30 and TRBJ1-6, is SQTIHQWPATLVQPVGSPLSLECTVEGTSNPNLYWYRQAAGRGLQLLFYSVGIGQISSEVPQNLSASRPQDRQFILSSKKLLLSDSGFYLCAWRSYNSPLHFGNGTRLTVT.

This clone was detected only once. The chain combines TRBV6-5 with TRBJ2-1; the D gene could be TRBD1 or TRBD2 (5 bases each). Germline V gene lookup returns CDR1 MNHEY and CDR2 SVGAGI. V lost 6 bases, J lost 7 bases, and 19 bases lay in between. The CDR3 runs to 15 residues. CDR3 region: CASSADGGVRNEQFF. The CDR3 DNA follows: TGTGCCAGCAGCGCCGATGGGGGAGTGAGAAATGAGCAGTTCTTC.

The J gene is TRBJ1-1, the V gene TRBV28; no clear D. Germline CDR1 and CDR2: MDHEN and SYDVKM. This CDR3 is 13 amino acids long. The V end was cut by 4 bases, the J end by 0 bases, with 6 bases between. Here the CDR3 DNA reads TGTGCCAGCAGTTGGAAGATGAACACTGAAGCTTTCTTT. Translating it yields CASSWKMNTEAFF. Drawing the rest from reference TRBV28 and TRBJ1-1, the complete variable domain is DVKVTQSSRYLVKRTGEKVFLECVQDMDHENMFWYRQDPGLGLRLIYFSYDVKMKEKGDIPEGYSVSREKKERFSLILESASTNQTSMYLCASSWKMNTEAFFGQGTRLTVV.

This clone was seen a handful of times. This chain links TRBV15 with TRBJ2-6, with D possibly matching TRBD1 (5 bases). Trimming removed 8 bases from V and 0 bases from J, with 11 bases in between. Germline V gives CDR1 LNHNV, CDR2 YYDKDF (reference sequence). The CDR3 totals 15 residues. CDR3 sequence reads: CATGQGRSGANVLTF. CDR3 bases: TGTGCCACCGGGCAGGGCCGCTCTGGGGCCAACGTCCTGACTTTC. The full variable domain, its missing parts supplied by reference TRBV15 and TRBJ2-6, is DAMVIQNPRYQVTQFGKPVTLSCSQTLNHNVMYWYQQKSSQAPKLLFHYYDKDFNNEADTPDNFQSRRPNTSFCFLDIRSPGLGDTAMYLCATGQGRSGANVLTFGAGSRLTVL.

The chain is built from TRBV9 and TRBJ2-7; 9 nucleotides align to TRBD1. The germline gives CDR1 SGDLS, CDR2 YYNGEE. Germline trimming cut 0 bases from V and 7 bases from J; bases unmatched to any gene: 8. The CDR3 sequence is 15 residues long. CDR3 sequence (DNA): TGTGCCAGCAGCGTAGATGCACAGGGGGCATGGGAGCAGTACTTC. It translates to CASSVDAQGAWEQYF.

This chain uses TRBV7-9 with TRBJ1-2, with 8 bases lining up with TRBD1. Germline CDR1 is SEHNR and CDR2 is FQNEAQ (reference sequence). Germline trimming cut 5 bases from V and 6 bases from J; bases unmatched to any gene: 5. The CDR3 has 13 residues. The CDR3 coding sequence is TGTGCCAGCAGCCCGGGGACAGGCCATGGCTACACCTTC. Protein: CASSPGTGHGYTF.

This chain links TRBV4-2 with TRBJ2-1, with D perhaps matching TRBD1 (6 bases). There are 14 residues in the CDR3. Germline CDR1 is LGHNA and CDR2 is YNFKEQ. Trimming pared 4 bases from V and 7 bases from J, leaving 14 bases between. CDR3 amino acids: CASSPGVGENEQFF. CDR3 sequence (DNA): TGTGCCAGCAGCCCAGGGGTAGGGGAGAATGAGCAGTTCTTC.

V is TRBV12-5 and J is TRBJ2-7; no clear D gene. Germline V gene data show CDR1 as LGHNT and CDR2 as FRNRAP. Trimming removed 6 bases from V and 9 bases from J, with 15 bases in between. This CDR3 contains 12 residues. The chain's CDR3 is CASGSENFPQYF. CDR3 DNA: TGTGCTAGTGGCTCTGAGAACTTCCCGCAGTACTTC.

V and J are TRBV7-9 and TRBJ2-3; 12 positions agree with TRBD1. The CDR3 runs to 16 residues. Germline CDR1 is SEHNR and CDR2 is FQNEAQ (reference sequence). J lost 2 bases, V lost 6 bases, and 6 bases had no gene match. The CDR3 here is CASRAGTGGFTDTQYF. In nucleotides, the CDR3 is TGTGCCAGCAGGGCCGGGACAGGGGGCTTCACAGATACGCAGTATTTT.

The chain uses TRBV28 and TRBJ1-1; D not certain. CDR1 and CDR2 from the germline V gene are MDHEN and SYDVKM. The CDR3 length is 14 residues. Deletions cut 4 bases from V and 1 base from J, with 10 bases between. CDR3 nucleotide sequence: TGTGCCAGCAGTTATAGAAACCCGAACACTGAAGCTTTCTTT. Its translation is CASSYRNPNTEAFF.

The V call is TRBV23-1, the J call TRBJ1-5; the match to TRBD1 covers 9 bases. TRBV23-1 is reported as an ORF; its role is uncertain. The V gene end was trimmed by 0 bases and the J gene end by 7 bases; junction bases not matched to a gene: 10. This CDR3 is 17 amino acids long. The CDR3 DNA reads TGCGCCAGCAGTCAATCGACTGGACAGGGGATGAGGCAGCCCCAGCATTTT. Protein sequence: CASSQSTGQGMRQPQHF.

V gene TRBV5-5 combines with J gene TRBJ2-7; the match to TRBD2 covers 10 bases. The V segment lost 4 bases and the J segment 0 bases; nucleotides outside the gene matches: 10. Germline V gene data show CDR1 as SGHKS and CDR2 as YYEKEE (reference sequence). This CDR3 spans 17 amino acids. Written as DNA, the CDR3 is TGTGCCAGCAGCGTGGAAGGACTAGCGGCGATCTCCTACGAGCAGTACTTC. It encodes CASSVEGLAAISYEQYF. Drawing the rest from reference TRBV5-5 and TRBJ2-7, the complete variable domain is DAGVTQSPTHLIKTRGQQVTLRCSPISGHKSVSWYQQVLGQGPQFIFQYYEKEERGRGNFPDRFSARQFPNYSSELNVNALLLGDSALYLCASSVEGLAAISYEQYFGPGTRLTVT.